These 11 T cell receptor beta chains originate from one sample sequenced in a study of cytomegalovirus exposure and HLA in healthy donors. PCR was performed using 60 Vbeta and 13 Jbeta primers. Clones were read by immunoSEQ multiplex PCR, and TCRdb kept only the in-frame ones, dropping some. Here the sample spans 150,000 or so clones, around 84% being singletons. Sequencing was carried out using PBMCs. These receptor sequences come from a woman aged 40-49 years in good health and CMV-seropositive.

The chain uses TRBV27 and TRBJ2-7; 9 positions agree with TRBD1. V gave up 2 bases and J gave up 4 bases; unmatched junction bases: 6. Germline V CDR1 and CDR2: MNHEY, SMNVEV (reference sequence). There are 15 residues in the CDR3. The CDR3 DNA sequence: TGTGCCAGCAGTTTAGGTGCGGGACAGGGATACGAGCAGTACTTC. It specifies CASSLGAGQGYEQYF.

This chain links TRBV15 with TRBJ2-2; D is ambiguous. There are 13 residues in the CDR3. V was shortened by 5 bases and J by 6 bases, with 10 bases between the two germline ends. The germline V gene encodes CDR1 LNHNV and CDR2 YYDKDF (reference sequence). In nucleotides, the CDR3 is TGTGCCACCAGCCTTGCAGAGGCCGGGGAGCTGTTTTTT. Its translation is CATSLAEAGELFF.

In its sample, this clone was seen once. The chain joins TRBV15 to TRBJ2-7, with a weak D call TRBD2 (5 bases). V was trimmed by 4 bases and J by 4 bases, leaving 8 bases between them. Per germline, CDR1 LNHNV and CDR2 YYDKDF (reference sequence). The CDR3 is made up of 12 amino acids. In DNA form, the CDR3 reads TGTGCCACCAGCACACGGGGATACGAGCAGTACTTC. Translation gives CATSTRGYEQYF.

The genes are TRBV28 and TRBJ2-7, with D possibly matching TRBD2 (5 bases). V shed 4 bases and J shed 3 bases, with 7 bases lying between them. This CDR3 is 12 amino acids long. Germline CDR1 reads MDHEN; CDR2 reads SYDVKM. CDR3 in DNA: TGTGCCAGCAGTTCGGGGTTCTACGAGCAGTACTTC. This gives the protein CASSSGFYEQYF.

The chain has TRBV18 and TRBJ2-5; D ambiguous. CDR1 is KGHSH and CDR2 is LQKENI in the germline V gene. Trimming removed 6 bases at V and 4 bases at J, with 12 bases between. The CDR3 extends over 13 amino acids. CDR3 in amino acids: CASSGFSGETQYF. The CDR3 DNA follows: TGTGCCAGCTCCGGGTTCTCTGGAGAGACCCAGTACTTC.

This chain uses TRBV5-1 with TRBJ1-5; a weak D match, TRBD1 (6 bases). Trimming removed 0 bases at V and 6 bases at J, with 7 bases between. The CDR3 spans 13 residues. Germline-derived CDR1 and CDR2 are SGHRS and YFSETQ. The CDR3 DNA reads as TGCGCCAGCAGCTTGGGAGGGGGTCAGCCCCAGCATTTT. Translation: CASSLGGGQPQHF.

This clone appeared once. The gene calls are TRBV11-2 and TRBJ2-1; 10 nucleotides agree with TRBD1. This CDR3 is 18 amino acids long. Looked up from germline, CDR1 is SGHAT and CDR2 is FQNNGV. Trimming cost V 2 bases and J 4 bases; bases outside gene matches: 11. The CDR3 spells CASSLNGGQGLRYNEQFF. The CDR3 nucleotides read TGTGCCAGCAGCTTAAATGGGGGACAGGGGTTACGGTACAATGAGCAGTTCTTC. Full variable domain (missing parts from reference TRBV11-2 and TRBJ2-1): EAGVAQSPRYKIIEKRQSVAFWCNPISGHATLYWYQQILGQGPKLLIQFQNNGVVDDSQLPKDRFSAERLKGVDSTLKIQPAKLEDSAVYLCASSLNGGQGLRYNEQFFGPGTRLTVL.

The genes are TRBV11-3 and TRBJ2-1, with 12 bases lining up with TRBD2. V trimming: 5 bases; J trimming: 3 bases; junction bases outside the gene matches: 8. CDR3 length: 17 residues. Germline values: CDR1 SGHNT, CDR2 YENEEA. CDR3 protein: CASSRKVTSGSYNEQFF. For the CDR3, the DNA is TGTGCCAGCAGCCGTAAGGTGACTAGCGGGAGCTACAATGAGCAGTTCTTC.

This clone occurred a few times. CDR3 region: CASSLREGLSGNTIYF. DNA for the CDR3: TGTGCCAGCAGCTTGAGGGAGGGCCTCTCTGGAAACACCATATATTTT. The V and J genes are TRBV7-2 and TRBJ1-3; D unresolved. The CDR3 has 16 residues. The V end was cut by 3 bases, the J end by 0 bases, with 12 bases between. Per germline, CDR1 SGHTA and CDR2 FQGNSA.

J is TRBJ2-5 and V is TRBV15; 9 nucleotides line up with TRBD2. J gave up 0 bases and V 6 bases, and 5 bases lay outside the gene matches. The CDR3 length is 15 residues. CDR1 and CDR2 (germline): LNHNV, YYDKDF (reference sequence). The DNA for the CDR3 is TGTGCCACCAGTGCTACTAGCGGGTACCAAGAGACCCAGTACTTC. The encoded protein is CATSATSGYQETQYF.

This rearrangement joins TRBV5-1 to TRBJ2-5, with TRBD2 matching over 11 bases. J gave up 1 base and V 5 bases, and 7 bases lay outside the gene matches. The V gene's germline CDR1 is SGHRS and CDR2 YFSETQ. The CDR3 has 16 amino acids. The CDR3 loop reads CASRPRTSGLQETQYF. CDR3 in DNA: TGCGCCAGCAGACCTAGGACTAGCGGGCTCCAAGAGACCCAGTACTTC.